The 13 T cell receptor beta chains below were found in one sample sequenced in a study of OX40 agonist ivuxolimab in advanced cancers. Measured with immunoSEQ multiplex PCR; TCRdb has only the in-frame clones, and not every one. The sample carries around 54,000 clones, approximately 89% recorded once. The source material was CD4+ or CD8+ T cells sorted from blood, sampled in a trial of the OX40 agonist ivuxolimab. The receptors originated from an adult with an advanced solid tumor such as melanoma, head and neck, liver or kidney cancer.

This sequence joins TRBV10-3 and TRBJ2-1, with 11 bases that match TRBD2. J was trimmed by 6 bases and V by 2 bases; bases with no gene match: 6. The germline gives CDR1 ENHRY, CDR2 SYGVKD. The CDR3 is 16 residues long. The CDR3 bases are TGTGCCATCAGTGAGAGTCTAGCGGGAGGATCCAATGAGCAGTTCTTC. Its translation is CAISESLAGGSNEQFF.

The J gene is TRBJ1-1, the V gene TRBV11-3; no reliable D call. The CDR3 is 13 amino acids. V lost 1 base and J lost 1, with 4 bases in between. Per germline, CDR1 SGHNT and CDR2 YENEEA. CDR3 loop: CASSLGTNTEAFF. The CDR3 nucleotides read TGTGCCAGCAGCTTAGGGACGAACACTGAAGCTTTCTTT. The full variable domain, its missing parts supplied by reference TRBV11-3 and TRBJ1-1, is EAGVVQSPRYKIIEKKQPVAFWCNPISGHNTLYWYLQNLGQGPELLIRYENEEAVDDSQLPKDRFSAERLKGVDSTLKIQPAELGDSAVYLCASSLGTNTEAFFGQGTRLTVV.

This chain connects TRBV7-9 to TRBJ2-1; possibly TRBD1 or TRBD2 for D (5 bases each). Trimming pared 5 bases from V and 1 base from J, leaving 12 bases between. The CDR3 is 15 residues long. Germline CDR1 reads SEHNR; CDR2 reads FQNEAQ (reference sequence). The CDR3 loop is CASSPLEGSYNEQFF. In nucleotides, the CDR3 is TGTGCCAGCAGCCCTCTAGAGGGGTCCTACAATGAGCAGTTCTTC.

The chain carries TRBV4-1 and TRBJ2-7; weak D call: TRBD2 (6 bases). The germline gives CDR1 MGHRA, CDR2 YSYEKL. This CDR3 contains 14 residues. Trimming took 4 bases from V and 2 from J, leaving 12 bases between them. The CDR3 DNA is TGCGCCAGCAGCCCCTTGGAGGGGCCCTACGAGCAGTACTTC. This codes for CASSPLEGPYEQYF.

The chain recombines TRBV5-1 with TRBJ2-1; D is unclear. Trimming took off 1 base at V and 8 bases at J, with 10 bases between the two ends. The length of the CDR3 is 13 residues. Germline loops: CDR1 SGHRS, CDR2 YFSETQ. In DNA, the CDR3 is TGCGCCAGCAGCTTGTGGCTAGAGGATGAGCAGTTCTTC. Amino acid sequence: CASSLWLEDEQFF.

This clone was found once. The chain links TRBV21-1 to TRBJ2-3; the D call in the table, TRBD1, was not verified against the DNA. TRBV21-1 is a pseudogene. The CDR3 consists of 15 residues. The CDR3 DNA follows: TGTGCCAGCAGCACCGGACAGGGGGCTAAAGATACGCAGTATTTT. Translation gives CASSTGQGAKDTQYF.

The chain combines TRBV6-6 with TRBJ2-5; TRBD2 matches 14 bases. The V and J ends lost 7 bases and 4 bases, in that order; junction bases with no gene match: 5. CDR1 is MNHNY and CDR2 is SVGAGI in the germline V gene (reference sequence). The CDR3 covers 15 residues. The CDR3 loop reads CASNIGLAGGETQYF. The CDR3 region has the DNA TGTGCCAGCAACATCGGACTAGCGGGAGGAGAGACCCAGTACTTC.

The chain carries TRBV4-3 and TRBJ1-1; D possibly corresponds to TRBD1 (6 bases). Trimming removed 0 bases from V and 4 bases from J, with 18 bases in between. This CDR3 comprises 17 residues. Germline V CDR1 and CDR2: LGHNA, YSLEER. The CDR3 nucleotides read TGCGCCAGCAGCCAAGATGACAGGCCCCTTGGTAGCACTGAAGCTTTCTTT. Encoded protein: CASSQDDRPLGSTEAFF.

V gene TRBV28 combines with J gene TRBJ1-5; 10 positions agree with TRBD1. The length of the CDR3 is 16 residues. The V segment lost 5 bases and the J segment 4 bases; nucleotides outside the gene matches: 8. Germline values: CDR1 MDHEN, CDR2 SYDVKM. The CDR3 protein is CASSPGQGGWNQPQHF. The CDR3 DNA reads TGTGCCAGCAGTCCCGGACAGGGGGGATGGAATCAGCCCCAGCATTTT.

This chain joins TRBV5-1 and TRBJ2-7, with TRBD1 as a possible D gene (5 bases). V was trimmed by 4 bases and J by 1 base, leaving 12 bases between them. This CDR3 is built from 14 residues. Germline V gene lookup returns CDR1 SGHRS and CDR2 YFSETQ. The CDR3 DNA is TGCGCCAGCAGCCCGGAAGGGGAATCCTACGAGCAGTACTTC. This gives the protein CASSPEGESYEQYF.

This chain connects TRBV19 to TRBJ2-7; D may match TRBD1 or TRBD2 (5 bases each). This CDR3 is built from 13 residues. Trimming took 1 base from V and 2 from J, leaving 6 bases between them. Germline assignment: CDR1 LNHDA and CDR2 SQIVND (reference sequence). The CDR3: CASSIGGTYEQYF. DNA for the CDR3: TGTGCCAGTAGTATAGGGGGGACCTACGAGCAGTACTTC.

V gene TRBV5-1 combines with J gene TRBJ1-1, with D unresolved. Per the germline V gene, CDR1 is SGHRS and CDR2 is YFSETQ. Trimming removed 0 bases at V and 6 bases at J, with 12 bases between. This CDR3 spans 14 amino acids. The CDR3 sequence is CASSLVTGGPEAFF. The DNA for the CDR3 is TGCGCCAGCAGCTTGGTTACGGGCGGCCCTGAAGCTTTCTTT.

This clone was counted once. The V gene is TRBV7-8, the J gene TRBJ2-3; TRBD2 aligns across 8 bases. CDR3 length: 15 amino acids. CDR1 SGHVS and CDR2 FQNEAQ come from the germline V gene. After removal of 5 bases from V and 0 bases from J, the junction contained 4 bases not matched to a gene. The DNA for the CDR3 is TGTGCCAGCAGCCCAAGCGGGAGAAGCACAGATACGCAGTATTTT. Translation: CASSPSGRSTDTQYF.